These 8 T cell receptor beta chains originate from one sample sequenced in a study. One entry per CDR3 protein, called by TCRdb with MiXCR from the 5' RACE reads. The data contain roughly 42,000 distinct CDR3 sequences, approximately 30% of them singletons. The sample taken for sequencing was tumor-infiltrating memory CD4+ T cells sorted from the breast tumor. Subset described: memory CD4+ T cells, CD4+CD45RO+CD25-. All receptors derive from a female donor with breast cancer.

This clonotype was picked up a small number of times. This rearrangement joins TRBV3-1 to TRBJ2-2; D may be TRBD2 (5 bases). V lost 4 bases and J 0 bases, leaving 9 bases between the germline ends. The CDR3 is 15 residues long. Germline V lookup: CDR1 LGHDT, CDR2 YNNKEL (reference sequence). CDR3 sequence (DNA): TGTGCCAGCAGCCCCACTAGGACGAACACCGGGGAGCTGTTTTTT. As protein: CASSPTRTNTGELFF.

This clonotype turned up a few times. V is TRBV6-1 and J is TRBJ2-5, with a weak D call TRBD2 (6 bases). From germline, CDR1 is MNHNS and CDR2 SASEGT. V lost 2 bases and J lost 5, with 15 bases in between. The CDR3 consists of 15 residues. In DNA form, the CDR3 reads TGTGCCAGCAGTGAACTTACGGGAGCTAAGGAGACCCAGTACTTC. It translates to CASSELTGAKETQYF.

CDR3 bases: TGTGCCAGCAGCTTACCTTGGACTAGCGGCCCCTACGAGCAGTACTTC. This codes for CASSLPWTSGPYEQYF. V gene TRBV7-7 combines with J gene TRBJ2-7, with 10 nucleotides matching TRBD2. The CDR3 covers 16 residues. The V gene end was trimmed by 2 bases and the J gene end by 2 bases; junction bases not matched to a gene: 6. Germline V CDR1 and CDR2: SSHAT, FNYEAQ (reference sequence).

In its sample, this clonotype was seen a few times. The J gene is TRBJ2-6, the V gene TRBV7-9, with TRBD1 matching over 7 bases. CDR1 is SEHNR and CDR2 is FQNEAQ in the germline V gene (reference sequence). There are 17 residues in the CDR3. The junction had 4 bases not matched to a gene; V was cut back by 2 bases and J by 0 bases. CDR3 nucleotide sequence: TGTGCCAGCAGCTTACCTACAGGGGTCTCTGGGGCCAACGTCCTGACTTTC. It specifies CASSLPTGVSGANVLTF.

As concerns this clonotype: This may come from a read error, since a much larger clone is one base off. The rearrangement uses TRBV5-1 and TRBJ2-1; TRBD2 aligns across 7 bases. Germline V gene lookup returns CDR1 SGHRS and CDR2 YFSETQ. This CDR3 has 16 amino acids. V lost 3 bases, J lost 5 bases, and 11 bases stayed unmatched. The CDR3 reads CASSSHGAGEDNEQFF. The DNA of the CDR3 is TGCGCCAGCAGCTCCCATGGGGCGGGAGAAGACAATGAGCAGTTCTTC.

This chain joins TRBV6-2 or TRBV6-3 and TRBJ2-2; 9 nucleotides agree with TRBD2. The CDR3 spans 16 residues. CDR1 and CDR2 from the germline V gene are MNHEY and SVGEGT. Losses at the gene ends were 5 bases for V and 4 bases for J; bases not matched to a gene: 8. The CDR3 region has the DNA TGTGCCAGCAGTCCCGGGGTAGCGGGAGTCACCGGGGAGCTGTTTTTT. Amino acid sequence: CASSPGVAGVTGELFF.

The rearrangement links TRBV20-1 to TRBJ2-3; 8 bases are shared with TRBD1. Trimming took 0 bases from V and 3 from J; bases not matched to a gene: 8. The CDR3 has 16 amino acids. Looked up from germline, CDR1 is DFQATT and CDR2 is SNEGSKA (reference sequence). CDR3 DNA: TGCAGTGCTAGAGATCAGGACAGGGCGGGGACAGATACGCAGTATTTT. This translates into CSARDQDRAGTDTQYF.

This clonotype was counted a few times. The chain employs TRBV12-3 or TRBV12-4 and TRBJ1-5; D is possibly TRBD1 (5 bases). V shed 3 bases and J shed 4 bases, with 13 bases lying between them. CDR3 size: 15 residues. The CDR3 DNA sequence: TGTGCCAGCAGTTTTTGGCAGGGCTCAAATCAGCCCCAGCATTTT. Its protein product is CASSFWQGSNQPQHF.